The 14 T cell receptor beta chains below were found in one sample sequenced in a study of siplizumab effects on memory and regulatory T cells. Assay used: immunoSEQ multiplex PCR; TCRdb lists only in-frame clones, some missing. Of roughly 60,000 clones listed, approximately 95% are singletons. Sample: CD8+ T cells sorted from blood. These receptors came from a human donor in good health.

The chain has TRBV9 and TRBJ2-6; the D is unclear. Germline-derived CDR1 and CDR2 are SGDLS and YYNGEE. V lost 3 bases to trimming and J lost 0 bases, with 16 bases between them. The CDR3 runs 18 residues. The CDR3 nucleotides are TGTGCCAGCAGCGCGAACACGGACGCCCTCTCTGGGGCCAACGTCCTGACTTTC. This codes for CASSANTDALSGANVLTF.

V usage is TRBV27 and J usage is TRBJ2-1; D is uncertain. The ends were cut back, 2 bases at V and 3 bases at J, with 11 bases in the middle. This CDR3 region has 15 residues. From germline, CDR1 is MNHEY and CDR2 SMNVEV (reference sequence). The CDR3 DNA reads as TGTGCCAGCAGTTTAGGCAGATTGCTCTACAATGAGCAGTTCTTC. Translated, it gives CASSLGRLLYNEQFF.

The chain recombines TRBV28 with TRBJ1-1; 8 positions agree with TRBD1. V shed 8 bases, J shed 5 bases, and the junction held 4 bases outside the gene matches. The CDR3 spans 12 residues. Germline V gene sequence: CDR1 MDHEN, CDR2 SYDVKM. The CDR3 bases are TGTGCCAGCCAGGACAGGGAGACTGAAGCTTTCTTT. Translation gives CASQDRETEAFF. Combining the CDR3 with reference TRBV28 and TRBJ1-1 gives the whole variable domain DVKVTQSSRYLVKRTGEKVFLECVQDMDHENMFWYRQDPGLGLRLIYFSYDVKMKEKGDIPEGYSVSREKKERFSLILESASTNQTSMYLCASQDRETEAFFGQGTRLTVV.

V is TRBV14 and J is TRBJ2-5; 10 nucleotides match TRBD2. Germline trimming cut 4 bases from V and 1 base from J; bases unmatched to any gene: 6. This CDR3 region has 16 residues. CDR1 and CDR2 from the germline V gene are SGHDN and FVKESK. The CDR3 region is CASSLRLAGGQETQYF. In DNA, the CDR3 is TGTGCCAGCAGCCTACGTTTAGCGGGAGGCCAAGAGACCCAGTACTTC. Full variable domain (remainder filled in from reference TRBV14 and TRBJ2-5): EAGVTQFPSHSVIEKGQTVTLRCDPISGHDNLYWYRRVMGKEIKFLLHFVKESKQDESGMPNNRFLAERTGGTYSTLKVQPAELEDSGVYFCASSLRLAGGQETQYFGPGTRLLVL.

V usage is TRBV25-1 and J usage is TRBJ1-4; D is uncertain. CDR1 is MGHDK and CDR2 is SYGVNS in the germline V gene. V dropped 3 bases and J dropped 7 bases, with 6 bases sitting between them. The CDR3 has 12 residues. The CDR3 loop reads CASSDEGEKLFF. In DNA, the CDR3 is TGTGCCAGCAGTGATGAGGGTGAAAAACTGTTTTTT.

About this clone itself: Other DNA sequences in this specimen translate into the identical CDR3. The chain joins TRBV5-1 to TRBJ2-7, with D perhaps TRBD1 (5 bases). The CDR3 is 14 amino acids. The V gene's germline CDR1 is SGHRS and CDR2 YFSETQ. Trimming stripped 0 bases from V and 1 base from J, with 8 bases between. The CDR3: CASSLGDSSYEQYF. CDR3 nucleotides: TGCGCCAGCAGCTTGGGTGACAGTTCCTACGAGCAGTACTTC.

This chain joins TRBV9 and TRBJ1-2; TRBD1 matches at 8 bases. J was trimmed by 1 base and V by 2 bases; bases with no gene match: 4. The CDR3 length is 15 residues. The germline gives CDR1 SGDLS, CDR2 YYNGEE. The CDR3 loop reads CASSVTGQDNYGYTF. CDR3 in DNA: TGTGCCAGCAGCGTCACGGGACAGGATAACTATGGCTACACCTTC.

The CDR3 loop is CASSSLATGESTDTQYF. In nucleotides, the CDR3 is TGTGCCAGCAGCTCACTAGCGACAGGGGAGAGCACAGATACGCAGTATTTT. The chain links TRBV7-3 to TRBJ2-3; tentatively, D is TRBD1 (8 bases). CDR3 length equals 17 residues. CDR1 SGHTA and CDR2 FQGTGA come from the germline V gene. V was clipped by 4 bases and J by 0 bases, with 17 bases between them.

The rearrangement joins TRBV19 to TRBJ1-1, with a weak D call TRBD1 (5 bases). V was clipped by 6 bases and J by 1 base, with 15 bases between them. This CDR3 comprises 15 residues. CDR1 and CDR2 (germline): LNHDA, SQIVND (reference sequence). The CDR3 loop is CASRGRGQANTEAFF. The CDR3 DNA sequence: TGTGCCAGTAGAGGGAGGGGTCAGGCGAACACTGAAGCTTTCTTT.

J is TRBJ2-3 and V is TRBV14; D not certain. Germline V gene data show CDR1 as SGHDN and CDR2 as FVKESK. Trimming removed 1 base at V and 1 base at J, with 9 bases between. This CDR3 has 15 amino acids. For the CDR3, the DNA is TGTGCCAGCAGCCAAGCGGTCACAGGCACAGATACGCAGTATTTT. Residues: CASSQAVTGTDTQYF.

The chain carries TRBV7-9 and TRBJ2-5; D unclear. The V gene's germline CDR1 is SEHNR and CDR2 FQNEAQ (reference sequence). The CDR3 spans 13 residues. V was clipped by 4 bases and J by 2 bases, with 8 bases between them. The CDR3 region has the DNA TGTGCCAGCAGCTCGGACGGGCAAGAGACCCAGTACTTC. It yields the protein CASSSDGQETQYF. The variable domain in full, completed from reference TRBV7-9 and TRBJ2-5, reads DTGVSQNPRHKITKRGQNVTFRCDPISEHNRLYWYRQTLGQGPEFLTYFQNEAQLEKSRLLSDRFSAERPKGSFSTLEIQRTEQGDSAMYLCASSSDGQETQYFGPGTRLLVL.

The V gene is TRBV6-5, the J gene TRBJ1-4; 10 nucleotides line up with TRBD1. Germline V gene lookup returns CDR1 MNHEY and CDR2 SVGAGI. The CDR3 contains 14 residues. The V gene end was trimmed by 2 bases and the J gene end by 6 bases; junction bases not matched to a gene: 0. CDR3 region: CASSYGQGDEKLFF. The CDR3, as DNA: TGTGCCAGCAGTTACGGACAGGGGGATGAAAAACTGTTTTTT.

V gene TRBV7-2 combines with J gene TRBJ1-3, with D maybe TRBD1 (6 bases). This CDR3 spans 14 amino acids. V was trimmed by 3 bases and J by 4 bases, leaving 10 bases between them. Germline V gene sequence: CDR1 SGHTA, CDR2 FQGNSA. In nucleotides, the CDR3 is TGTGCCAGCAGCTTGACAGGTGCCGGAAACACCATATATTTT. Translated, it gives CASSLTGAGNTIYF.

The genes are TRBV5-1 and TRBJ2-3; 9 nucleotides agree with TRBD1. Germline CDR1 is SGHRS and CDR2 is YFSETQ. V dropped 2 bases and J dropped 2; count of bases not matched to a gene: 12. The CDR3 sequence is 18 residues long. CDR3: CASSFLVRQGGHTDTQYF. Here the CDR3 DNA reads TGCGCCAGCAGCTTCTTGGTCCGACAGGGGGGACACACAGATACGCAGTATTTT.